This entry lists 15 T cell receptor beta chains sequenced from one sample in a study of T cells in Graves' hyperthyroidism and ophthalmopathy. There were TCR beta CDR3 regions amplified from RNA transcripts. The TCR CDR3 was amplified in a first-round RT-PCR using the HTBI primer set. Via MiXCR, TCRdb re-called the multiplex PCR reads, giving one row per CDR3 protein. The sample lists about 380,000 distinct CDR3 sequences, around 13% occurring once. The source material was blood. These receptors all come from a woman aged 60 to 75 with Graves' hyperthyroidism.

This clonotype was counted ten times or more. V usage is TRBV5-1 and J usage is TRBJ2-2, with TRBD1 matching over 10 bases. Germline V CDR1 and CDR2: SGHRS, YFSETQ. Trimming took 1 base from V and 6 from J; bases not matched to a gene: 3. This CDR3 is built from 15 residues. CDR3 amino acids: CASSLWDRGAGELFF. The CDR3 nucleotides read TGCGCCAGCAGCTTGTGGGACAGGGGAGCCGGGGAGCTGTTTTTT. Variable domain in full (rest from reference TRBV5-1 and TRBJ2-2): KAGVTQTPRYLIKTRGQQVTLSCSPISGHRSVSWYQQTPGQGLQFLFEYFSETQRNKGNFPGRFSGRQFSNSRSEMNVSTLELGDSALYLCASSLWDRGAGELFFGEGSRLTVL.

This clonotype was observed many times. This rearrangement joins TRBV24-1 to TRBJ2-1, with no clear D. The V end was cut by 6 bases, the J end by 0 bases, with 8 bases between. CDR3 size: 14 residues. CDR1 is KGHDR and CDR2 is SFDVKD in the germline V gene. Written as DNA, the CDR3 is TGTGCCACCAGTCCCAGGAGCTCCTACAATGAGCAGTTCTTC. Protein: CATSPRSSYNEQFF.

At least ten counts were recorded for this clonotype. V gene TRBV18 combines with J gene TRBJ2-7; 11 nucleotides align to TRBD1. V was clipped by 6 bases and J by 3 bases; unmatched bases: 7. The germline V gene encodes CDR1 KGHSH and CDR2 LQKENI. CDR3 length: 15 amino acids. In DNA, the CDR3 is TGTGCCAGCTCTCCTCCGGGACAGGGGGACTACGAGCAGTACTTC. Amino acid sequence: CASSPPGQGDYEQYF.

The table lists this clonotype with a few counts. The chain combines TRBV7-6 with TRBJ2-5; TRBD2 matches 7 bases. This CDR3 has 15 residues. J lost 6 bases, V lost 1 base, and 8 bases had no gene match. The germline CDR1 and CDR2 sequences are SGHVS and FNYEAQ. The CDR3 nucleotides are TGTGCCAGCAGCTTAGAGCTAGGGAGGGAAAAGACCCAGTACTTC. Residues: CASSLELGREKTQYF.

At least ten counts were recorded for this clonotype. The rearrangement links TRBV7-2 to TRBJ2-1; 10 bases match TRBD2. The CDR3 contains 14 residues. V lost 10 bases, J lost 5 bases, and 8 bases stayed unmatched. Germline CDR1 reads SGHTA; CDR2 reads FQGNSA. This chain's CDR3 is CATKRTSGNNEQFF. The CDR3 coding sequence is TGTGCCACCAAGAGGACTAGCGGCAACAATGAGCAGTTCTTC.

This clonotype was recorded a few times. The chain recombines TRBV6-1 with TRBJ2-1; possible D gene TRBD1, 5 bases. CDR1 MNHNS and CDR2 SASEGT come from the germline V gene. The germline V and J ends were trimmed by 4 bases and 8 bases, with 12 bases remaining between them. This CDR3 region has 13 residues. Written as DNA, the CDR3 is TGTGCCAGCAGTGTCAGGGTTGACTATGAGCAGTTCTTC. Its protein is CASSVRVDYEQFF.

This clonotype was seen ten or more times. The rearrangement links TRBV18 to TRBJ2-5, with D maybe TRBD1 (5 bases). The germline V gene encodes CDR1 KGHSH and CDR2 LQKENI. There are 14 residues in the CDR3. V gave up 3 bases and J gave up 1 base, with 9 bases separating them. The CDR3 protein is CASSPADTQETQYF. The CDR3 DNA reads TGTGCCAGCTCACCCGCGGACACCCAAGAGACCCAGTACTTC. Looking up the rest from reference TRBV18 and TRBJ2-5 gives the full variable domain: NAGVMQNPRHLVRRRGQEARLRCSPMKGHSHVYWYRQLPEEGLKFMVYLQKENIIDESGMPKERFSAEFPKEGPSILRIQQVVRGDSAAYFCASSPADTQETQYFGPGTRLLVL.

This clonotype was counted many times. This chain uses TRBV27 with TRBJ2-5; 11 bases map to TRBD1. Unmatched junction bases numbered 4, after V lost 4 bases and J lost 3 bases. The CDR3 consists of 15 residues. Germline CDR1 is MNHEY and CDR2 is SMNVEV (reference sequence). CDR3 sequence: CASSSRDRGEETQYF. The DNA for the CDR3 is TGTGCCAGCAGTTCGAGGGACAGGGGGGAAGAGACCCAGTACTTC.

This clonotype was observed a few times. The chain links TRBV29-1 to TRBJ2-3, with TRBD2 matching 14 bases. CDR3 size: 15 residues. V was pared by 5 bases and J by 4 bases, with 5 bases of the junction left unmatched. Per the germline V gene, CDR1 is SQVTM and CDR2 is ANQGSEA. The CDR3 nucleotides are TGCAGCGTTCCCGGACTAGCGGGAGGTCCAGATACGCAGTATTTT. Protein product: CSVPGLAGGPDTQYF.

At least ten counts were recorded for this clonotype. The V gene is TRBV5-1, the J gene TRBJ2-1; 8 bases line up with TRBD2. Germline V CDR1 and CDR2: SGHRS, YFSETQ. Trimming cost V 0 bases and J 3 bases; bases outside gene matches: 5. The CDR3 consists of 16 residues. This CDR3 reads CASSLEREPVYNEQFF. CDR3 sequence (DNA): TGCGCCAGCAGCTTGGAGCGGGAGCCTGTCTACAATGAGCAGTTCTTC.

This clonotype was seen ten or more times. The chain links TRBV18 to TRBJ2-7; no clear D. The germline gives CDR1 KGHSH, CDR2 LQKENI. CDR3 length equals 12 residues. V gave up 0 bases and J gave up 7 bases, with 7 bases separating them. The CDR3 loop is CASSPPVSEQYF. CDR3 coding DNA: TGTGCCAGCTCACCACCGGTCTCGGAGCAGTACTTC.

This clonotype came up many times. This chain connects TRBV29-1 to TRBJ2-7; 11 bases are shared with TRBD2. CDR1 and CDR2 from the germline V gene are SQVTM and ANQGSEA. Trimming removed 4 bases from V and 1 base from J; junction bases left unmatched: 3. The CDR3 contains 14 residues. The CDR3 coding sequence is TGCAGCGTTGCTAGACTAGCGGGATCCTACGAGCAGTACTTC. Translating gives CSVARLAGSYEQYF.

This clonotype appeared many times. The chain carries TRBV28 and TRBJ2-7, with D possibly matching TRBD2 (6 bases). CDR3 size: 15 residues. Germline-derived CDR1 and CDR2 are MDHEN and SYDVKM. V lost 6 bases and J 4 bases, leaving 19 bases between the germline ends. CDR3 residues: CASRGLLGLVYEQYF. The CDR3 DNA sequence: TGTGCCAGCAGGGGACTTCTTGGCCTTGTTTACGAGCAGTACTTC.

This clonotype was counted ten times or more. V gene TRBV28 combines with J gene TRBJ1-1; no reliable D call. This CDR3 spans 15 amino acids. CDR1 MDHEN and CDR2 SYDVKM come from the germline V gene. Trimming took off 7 bases at V and 0 bases at J, with 15 bases between the two ends. In DNA, the CDR3 is TGTGCCAGCACCCCTTCTTTCCGGGTGAACACTGAAGCTTTCTTT. It is translated as CASTPSFRVNTEAFF.

This clonotype has ten or more counts. This chain links TRBV7-3 with TRBJ2-5; weak D call: TRBD1 (5 bases). The CDR3 covers 14 residues. Germline CDR1 and CDR2: SGHTA and FQGTGA. Trimming pared 5 bases from V and 4 bases from J, leaving 14 bases between. The CDR3 sequence is CASSRNAGRETQYF. The CDR3 bases are TGTGCCAGCAGCCGAAACGCAGGGCGAGAGACCCAGTACTTC.